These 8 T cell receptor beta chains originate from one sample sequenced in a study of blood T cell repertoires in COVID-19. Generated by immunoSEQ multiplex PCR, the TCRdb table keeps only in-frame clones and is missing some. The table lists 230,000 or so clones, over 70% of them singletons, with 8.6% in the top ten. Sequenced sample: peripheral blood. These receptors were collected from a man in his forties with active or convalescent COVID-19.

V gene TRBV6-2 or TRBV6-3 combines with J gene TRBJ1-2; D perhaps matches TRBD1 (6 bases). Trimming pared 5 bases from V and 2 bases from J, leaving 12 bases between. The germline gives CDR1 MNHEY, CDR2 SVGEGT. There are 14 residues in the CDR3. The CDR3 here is CASSTGQPNYGYTF. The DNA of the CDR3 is TGTGCCAGCAGTACCGGACAGCCGAACTATGGCTACACCTTC.

The CDR3 bases are TGTGCCATCGAATCTGGGACTAGCGGTACCTACGAGCAGTACTTC. Its translation: CAIESGTSGTYEQYF. The chain carries TRBV10-3 and TRBJ2-7; 11 nucleotides agree with TRBD2. This CDR3 is built from 15 residues. V dropped 8 bases and J dropped 2; count of bases not matched to a gene: 8. Germline lookup yields CDR1 ENHRY and CDR2 SYGVKD.

The CDR3 DNA follows: TGTGCCACTGAGACGGGGATGAACACTGAAGCTTTCTTT. This translates into CATETGMNTEAFF. The chain has TRBV10-3 and TRBJ1-1; D remains ambiguous. Trimming took 10 bases from V and 0 from J, leaving 12 bases between them. This CDR3 is built from 13 residues. Germline values: CDR1 ENHRY, CDR2 SYGVKD.

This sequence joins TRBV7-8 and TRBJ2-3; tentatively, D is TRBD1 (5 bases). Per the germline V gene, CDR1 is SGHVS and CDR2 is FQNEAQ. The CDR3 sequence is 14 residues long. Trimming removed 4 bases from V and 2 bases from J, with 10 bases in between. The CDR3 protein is CASSSDSDTDTQYF. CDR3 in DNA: TGTGCCAGCAGCTCAGACAGCGACACAGATACGCAGTATTTT.

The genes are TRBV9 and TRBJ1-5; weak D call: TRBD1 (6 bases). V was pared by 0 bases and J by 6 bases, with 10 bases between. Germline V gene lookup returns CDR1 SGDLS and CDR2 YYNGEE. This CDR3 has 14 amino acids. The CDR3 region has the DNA TGTGCCAGCAGCGTAGGGGGGCCGGGTCAGCCCCAGCATTTT. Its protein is CASSVGGPGQPQHF.

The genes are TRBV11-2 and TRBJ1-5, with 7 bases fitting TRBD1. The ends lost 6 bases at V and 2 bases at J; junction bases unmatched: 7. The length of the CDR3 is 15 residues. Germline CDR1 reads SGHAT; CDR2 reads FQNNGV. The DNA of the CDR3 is TGTGCCAGCAGTCTTGACAGGGAGGGCAATCAGCCCCAGCATTTT. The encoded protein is CASSLDREGNQPQHF.

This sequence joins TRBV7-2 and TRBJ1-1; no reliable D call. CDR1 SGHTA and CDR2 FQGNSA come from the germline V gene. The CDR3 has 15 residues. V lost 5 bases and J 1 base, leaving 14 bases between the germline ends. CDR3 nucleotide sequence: TGTGCCAGCAGCCCCTCTCGAGGGCCGAACACTGAAGCTTTCTTT. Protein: CASSPSRGPNTEAFF. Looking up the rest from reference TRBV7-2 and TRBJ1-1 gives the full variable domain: GAGVSQSPSNKVTEKGKDVELRCDPISGHTALYWYRQSLGQGLEFLIYFQGNSAPDKSGLPSDRFSAERTGGSVSTLTIQRTQQEDSAVYLCASSPSRGPNTEAFFGQGTRLTVV.

The CDR3 DNA reads TGTGCCAGCAGTAGGAGTTCGGGACAGATAAATTCACCCCTCCACTTT. Its translation is CASSRSSGQINSPLHF. This rearrangement joins TRBV27 to TRBJ1-6, with TRBD1 matching over 7 bases. The CDR3 totals 16 residues. Looked up from germline, CDR1 is MNHEY and CDR2 is SMNVEV (reference sequence). Trimming at V came to 5 bases and at J to 7 bases, leaving 11 bases not matched to a gene.